This entry lists 2 T cell receptor beta chains sequenced from one sample in a study of T-cell memory formation after mild COVID-19. TCRdb recomputed calls from the 5' RACE reads with MiXCR, one row per CDR3 protein. The table has about 140,000 distinct CDR3 sequences, 11% to 15% seen once. Specimen: PBMCs or a T cell subset sorted from them (not recorded which). The source is an adult woman who had mild COVID-19 (a few samples of this study predate the infection). Cell type and time point are not known.

In this sample, this clonotype turned up a few times. The chain employs TRBV7-2 and TRBJ2-5, with 12 bases lining up with TRBD2. The CDR3 extends over 15 amino acids. Trimming cost V 5 bases and J 3 bases; bases outside gene matches: 4. The germline V gene encodes CDR1 SGHTA and CDR2 FQGNSA. CDR3: CASSMTSGSEETQYF. CDR3 DNA: TGTGCCAGCAGCATGACTAGCGGGAGTGAAGAGACCCAGTACTTC.

This clonotype was seen a few times. V is TRBV7-9 and J is TRBJ2-7; no clear D. CDR1 is SEHNR and CDR2 is FQNEAQ in the germline V gene (reference sequence). The CDR3 totals 15 residues. V lost 4 bases, J lost 4 bases, and 17 bases lay in between. CDR3 residues: CASSSSVTPVYEQYF. CDR3 sequence (DNA): TGTGCCAGCAGCTCCTCCGTGACCCCCGTTTACGAGCAGTACTTC.